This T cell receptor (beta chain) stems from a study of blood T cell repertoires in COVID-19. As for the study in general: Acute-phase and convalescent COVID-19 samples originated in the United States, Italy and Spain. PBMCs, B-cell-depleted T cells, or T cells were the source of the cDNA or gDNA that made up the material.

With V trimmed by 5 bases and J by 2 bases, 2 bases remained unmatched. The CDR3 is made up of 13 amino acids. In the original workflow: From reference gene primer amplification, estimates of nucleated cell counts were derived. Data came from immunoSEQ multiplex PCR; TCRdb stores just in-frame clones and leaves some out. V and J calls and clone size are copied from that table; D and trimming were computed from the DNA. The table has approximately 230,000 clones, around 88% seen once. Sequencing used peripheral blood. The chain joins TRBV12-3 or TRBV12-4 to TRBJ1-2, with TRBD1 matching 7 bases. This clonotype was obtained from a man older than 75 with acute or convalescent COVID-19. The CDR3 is CASSRQGNYGYTF. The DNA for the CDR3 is TGTGCCAGCAGTCGACAGGGCAACTATGGCTACACCTTC.